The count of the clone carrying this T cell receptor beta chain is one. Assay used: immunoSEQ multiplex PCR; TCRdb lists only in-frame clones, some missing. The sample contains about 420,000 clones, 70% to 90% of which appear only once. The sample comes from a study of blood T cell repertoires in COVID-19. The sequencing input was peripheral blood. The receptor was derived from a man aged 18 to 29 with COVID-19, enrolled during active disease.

CDR3 residues: CSVRGADSTDTQYF. CDR3 DNA: TGCAGCGTTCGTGGAGCGGATAGCACAGATACGCAGTATTTT. V usage is TRBV29-1 and J usage is TRBJ2-3, with D perhaps matching TRBD2 (5 bases). The CDR3 runs to 14 residues. From germline, CDR1 is SQVTM and CDR2 ANQGSEA. V lost 5 bases, J lost 0 bases, and 12 bases lay in between.